The entry that follows covers one T cell receptor (beta chain) sequence. Its antigen is currently unknown. With 6 bases removed from V and 3 bases from J, the gap between germline ends came to 17 bases. The CDR3 covers 15 residues. The germline V gene encodes CDR1 LNHDA and CDR2 SQIVND (reference sequence). This sample stems from a study of shared clonotypes between healthy human individuals. Regarding the study as a whole: Among donors, clonotype sharing was expected to be affected by sequencing depth. The study generally estimated greater richness for naive than memory subsets.

This table comes from immunoSEQ multiplex PCR, and its TCRdb copy is limited to in-frame clones, with some not included. This sample has more than 2 million clones, with approximately 96% found just once. The sequence was obtained from a man aged 18 to 29 in good health. The chain combines TRBV19 with TRBJ1-2; D perhaps matches TRBD1 (5 bases). Sequenced: naive CD4+ T cells sorted from blood. The subset was: CD45RA+ positively selected. The CDR3 sequence is CASSSASRGDYGYTF. CDR3 bases: TGTGCCAGTAGCAGTGCCTCCCGAGGGGACTATGGCTACACCTTC.